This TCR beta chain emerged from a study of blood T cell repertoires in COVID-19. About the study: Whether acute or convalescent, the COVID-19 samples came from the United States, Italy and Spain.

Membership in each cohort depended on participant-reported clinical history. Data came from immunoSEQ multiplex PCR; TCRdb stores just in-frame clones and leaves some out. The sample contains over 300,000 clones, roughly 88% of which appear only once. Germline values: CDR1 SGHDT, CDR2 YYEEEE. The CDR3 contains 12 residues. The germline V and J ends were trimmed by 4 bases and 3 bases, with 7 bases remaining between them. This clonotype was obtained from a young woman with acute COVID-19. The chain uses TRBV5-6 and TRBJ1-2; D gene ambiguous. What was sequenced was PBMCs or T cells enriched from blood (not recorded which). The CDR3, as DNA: TGTGCCAGCAGCCGAGAATACTATGGCTACACCTTC. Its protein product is CASSREYYGYTF.